This T cell receptor (beta chain) is drawn from a study of cytomegalovirus exposure and HLA in healthy donors. The CDR3 totals 16 residues. The ends lost 2 bases at V and 1 base at J; junction bases unmatched: 10. Germline CDR1 reads GTSNPN; CDR2 reads SVGIG (reference sequence). Method: immunoSEQ multiplex PCR; TCRdb's copy keeps in-frame clones and lacks some. The sample carries some 140,000 clones, 86% recorded once. The TCR originated in a man aged 18 to 29 in good health and CMV-seropositive. Specimen: PBMCs. The V call is TRBV30, the J call TRBJ2-7, with 8 bases matching TRBD2. CDR3 DNA: TGTGCCTGGAGTCCGCGAGCGGGAGAAGAATCCTACGAGCAGTACTTC. Translated: CAWSPRAGEESYEQYF. Full variable domain (remainder filled in from reference TRBV30 and TRBJ2-7): SQTIHQWPATLVQPVGSPLSLECTVEGTSNPNLYWYRQAAGRGLQLLFYSVGIGQISSEVPQNLSASRPQDRQFILSSKKLLLSDSGFYLCAWSPRAGEESYEQYFGPGTRLTVT.